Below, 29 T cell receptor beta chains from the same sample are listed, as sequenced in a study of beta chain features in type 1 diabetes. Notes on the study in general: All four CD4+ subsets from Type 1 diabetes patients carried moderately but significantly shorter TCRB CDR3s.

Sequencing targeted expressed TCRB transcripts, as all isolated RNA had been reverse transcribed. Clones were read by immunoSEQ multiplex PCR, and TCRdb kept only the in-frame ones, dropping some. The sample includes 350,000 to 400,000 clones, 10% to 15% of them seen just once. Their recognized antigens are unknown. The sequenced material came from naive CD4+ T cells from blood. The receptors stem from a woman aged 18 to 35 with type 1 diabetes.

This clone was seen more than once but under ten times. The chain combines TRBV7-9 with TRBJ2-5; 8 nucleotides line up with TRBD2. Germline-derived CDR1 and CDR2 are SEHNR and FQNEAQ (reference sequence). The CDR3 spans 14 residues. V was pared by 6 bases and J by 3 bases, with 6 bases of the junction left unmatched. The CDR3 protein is CASRPTSGKETQYF. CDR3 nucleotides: TGTGCCAGCAGGCCTACTAGCGGAAAAGAGACCCAGTACTTC. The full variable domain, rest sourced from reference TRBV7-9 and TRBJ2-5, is DTGVSQNPRHKITKRGQNVTFRCDPISEHNRLYWYRQTLGQGPEFLTYFQNEAQLEKSRLLSDRFSAERPKGSFSTLEIQRTEQGDSAMYLCASRPTSGKETQYFGPGTRLLVL.

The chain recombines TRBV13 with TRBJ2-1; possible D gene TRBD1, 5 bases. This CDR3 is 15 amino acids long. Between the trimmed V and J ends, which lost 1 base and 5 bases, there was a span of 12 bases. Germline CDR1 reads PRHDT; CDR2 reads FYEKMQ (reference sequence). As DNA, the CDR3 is TGTGCCAGCAGCTTAGTTGGGGCTGGGAACAATGAGCAGTTCTTC. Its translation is CASSLVGAGNNEQFF.

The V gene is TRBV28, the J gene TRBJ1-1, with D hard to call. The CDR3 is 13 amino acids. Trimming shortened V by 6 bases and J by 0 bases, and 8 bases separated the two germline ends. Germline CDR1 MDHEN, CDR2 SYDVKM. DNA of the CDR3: TGTGCCAGCAGATCAGGATTGAACACTGAAGCTTTCTTT. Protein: CASRSGLNTEAFF.

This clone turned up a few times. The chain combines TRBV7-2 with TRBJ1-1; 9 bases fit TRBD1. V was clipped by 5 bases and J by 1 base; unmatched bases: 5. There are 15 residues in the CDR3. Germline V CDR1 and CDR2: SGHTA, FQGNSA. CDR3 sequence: CASSPRDRANTEAFF. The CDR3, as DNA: TGTGCCAGCAGCCCACGGGACAGGGCGAACACTGAAGCTTTCTTT.

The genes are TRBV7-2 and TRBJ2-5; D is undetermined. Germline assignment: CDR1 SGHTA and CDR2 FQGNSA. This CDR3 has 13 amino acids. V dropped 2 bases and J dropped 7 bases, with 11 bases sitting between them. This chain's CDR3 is CASSLPGLGTQYF. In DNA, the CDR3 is TGTGCCAGCAGCTTACCCGGTCTCGGGACCCAGTACTTC.

CDR3 in amino acids: CASSREQASQVEAFF. The CDR3 DNA sequence: TGTGCCAGCAGTAGGGAACAGGCCTCTCAGGTCGAAGCTTTCTTT. The V gene is TRBV7-9, the J gene TRBJ1-1; D might be TRBD1 (5 bases). V was pared by 6 bases and J by 8 bases, with 22 bases between. The CDR3 extends over 15 amino acids. CDR1 and CDR2 (germline): SEHNR, FQNEAQ (reference sequence).

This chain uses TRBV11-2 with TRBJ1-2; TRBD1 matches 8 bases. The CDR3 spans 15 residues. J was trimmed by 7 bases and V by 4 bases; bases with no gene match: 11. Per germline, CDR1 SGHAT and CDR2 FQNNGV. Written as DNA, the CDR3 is TGTGCCAGCAGCTCCCTCAGGGGGCGCCAGGGTGGCTACACCTTC. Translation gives CASSSLRGRQGGYTF.

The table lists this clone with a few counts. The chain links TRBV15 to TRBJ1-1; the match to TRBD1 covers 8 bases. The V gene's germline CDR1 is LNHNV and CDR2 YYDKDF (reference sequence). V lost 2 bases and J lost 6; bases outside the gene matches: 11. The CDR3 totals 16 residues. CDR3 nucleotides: TGTGCCACCAGCAGACCGACAGGGGTTCCCCTCGCTGAAGCTTTCTTT. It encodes CATSRPTGVPLAEAFF.

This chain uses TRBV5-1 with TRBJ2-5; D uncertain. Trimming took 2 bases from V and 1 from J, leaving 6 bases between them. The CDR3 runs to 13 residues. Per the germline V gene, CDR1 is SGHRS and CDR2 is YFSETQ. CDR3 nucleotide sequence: TGCGCCAGCAGCTTCTCCAGCCAAGAGACCCAGTACTTC. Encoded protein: CASSFSSQETQYF. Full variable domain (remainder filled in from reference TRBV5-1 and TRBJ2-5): KAGVTQTPRYLIKTRGQQVTLSCSPISGHRSVSWYQQTPGQGLQFLFEYFSETQRNKGNFPGRFSGRQFSNSRSEMNVSTLELGDSALYLCASSFSSQETQYFGPGTRLLVL.

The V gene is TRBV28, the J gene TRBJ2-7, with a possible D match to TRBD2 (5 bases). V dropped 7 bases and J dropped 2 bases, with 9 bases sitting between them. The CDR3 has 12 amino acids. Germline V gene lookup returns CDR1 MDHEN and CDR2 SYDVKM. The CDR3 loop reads CASKRIPYEQYF. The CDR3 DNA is TGTGCCAGCAAGCGGATTCCCTACGAGCAGTACTTC.

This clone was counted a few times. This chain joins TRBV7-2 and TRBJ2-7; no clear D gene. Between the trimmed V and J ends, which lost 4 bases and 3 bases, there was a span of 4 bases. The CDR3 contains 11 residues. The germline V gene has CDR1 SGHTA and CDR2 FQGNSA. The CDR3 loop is CASSSIYEQYF. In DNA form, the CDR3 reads TGTGCCAGCAGCTCCATCTACGAGCAGTACTTC.

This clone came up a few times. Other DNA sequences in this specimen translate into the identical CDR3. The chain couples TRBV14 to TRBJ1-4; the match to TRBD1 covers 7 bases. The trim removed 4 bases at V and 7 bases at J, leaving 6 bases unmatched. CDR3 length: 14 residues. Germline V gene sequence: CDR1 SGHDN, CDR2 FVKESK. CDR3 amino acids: CASSPRTGREKLFF. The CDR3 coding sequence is TGTGCCAGCAGCCCCCGGACAGGCCGTGAAAAACTGTTTTTT.

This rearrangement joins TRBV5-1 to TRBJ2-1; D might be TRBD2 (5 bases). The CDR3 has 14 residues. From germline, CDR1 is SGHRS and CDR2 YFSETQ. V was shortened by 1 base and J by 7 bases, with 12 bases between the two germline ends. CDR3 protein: CASSLSGTVNEQFF. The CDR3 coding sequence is TGCGCCAGCAGCTTGAGCGGCACAGTGAATGAGCAGTTCTTC.

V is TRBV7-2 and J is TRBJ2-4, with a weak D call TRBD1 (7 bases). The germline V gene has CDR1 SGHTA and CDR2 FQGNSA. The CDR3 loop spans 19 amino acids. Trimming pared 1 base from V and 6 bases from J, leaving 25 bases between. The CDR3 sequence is CASSLVGGSNRGLANIQYF. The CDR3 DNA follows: TGTGCCAGCAGCTTAGTAGGGGGGTCGAACAGGGGCTTGGCAAACATTCAGTACTTC. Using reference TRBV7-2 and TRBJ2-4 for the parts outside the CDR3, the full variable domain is GAGVSQSPSNKVTEKGKDVELRCDPISGHTALYWYRQSLGQGLEFLIYFQGNSAPDKSGLPSDRFSAERTGGSVSTLTIQRTQQEDSAVYLCASSLVGGSNRGLANIQYFGAGTRLSVL.

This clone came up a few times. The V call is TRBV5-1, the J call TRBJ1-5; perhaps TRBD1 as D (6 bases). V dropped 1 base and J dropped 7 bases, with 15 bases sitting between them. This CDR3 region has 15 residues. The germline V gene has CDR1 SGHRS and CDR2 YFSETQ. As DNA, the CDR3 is TGCGCCAGCAGCTTGTGGGGGGGGGACATCCAGCCCCAGCATTTT. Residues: CASSLWGGDIQPQHF.

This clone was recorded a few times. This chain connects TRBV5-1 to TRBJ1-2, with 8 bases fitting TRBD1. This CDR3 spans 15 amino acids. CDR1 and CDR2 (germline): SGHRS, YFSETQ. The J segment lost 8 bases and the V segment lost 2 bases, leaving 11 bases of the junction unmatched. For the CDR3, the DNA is TGCGCCAGCAGCTTCGAAGGTAGAAGACAGGGGGGCTACACCTTC. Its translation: CASSFEGRRQGGYTF.

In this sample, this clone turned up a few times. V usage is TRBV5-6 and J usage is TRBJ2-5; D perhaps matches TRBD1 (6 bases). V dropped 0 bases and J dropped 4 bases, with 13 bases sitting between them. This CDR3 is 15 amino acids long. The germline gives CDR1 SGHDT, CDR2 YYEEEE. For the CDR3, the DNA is TGTGCCAGCAGCTTGGCTCGTCTCAGGGGAGAGACCCAGTACTTC. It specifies CASSLARLRGETQYF.

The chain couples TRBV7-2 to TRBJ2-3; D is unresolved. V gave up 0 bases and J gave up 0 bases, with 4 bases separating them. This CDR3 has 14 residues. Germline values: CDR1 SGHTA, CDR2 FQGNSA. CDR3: CASSLALSTDTQYF. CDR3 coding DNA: TGTGCCAGCAGCTTAGCTCTAAGCACAGATACGCAGTATTTT.

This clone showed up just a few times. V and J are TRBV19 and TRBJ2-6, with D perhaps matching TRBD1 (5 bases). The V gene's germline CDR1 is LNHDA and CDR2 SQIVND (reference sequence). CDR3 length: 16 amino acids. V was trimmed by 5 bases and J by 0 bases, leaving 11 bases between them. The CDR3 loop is CASSPWGLSGANVLTF. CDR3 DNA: TGTGCCAGTAGTCCGTGGGGCCTCTCTGGGGCCAACGTCCTGACTTTC.

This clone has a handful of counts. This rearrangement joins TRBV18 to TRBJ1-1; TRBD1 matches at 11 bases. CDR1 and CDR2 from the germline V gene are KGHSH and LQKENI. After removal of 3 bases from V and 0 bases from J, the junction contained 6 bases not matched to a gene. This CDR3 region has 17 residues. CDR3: CASSPGTGGTLNTEAFF. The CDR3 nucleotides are TGTGCCAGCTCACCGGGGACAGGGGGTACCTTGAACACTGAAGCTTTCTTT.

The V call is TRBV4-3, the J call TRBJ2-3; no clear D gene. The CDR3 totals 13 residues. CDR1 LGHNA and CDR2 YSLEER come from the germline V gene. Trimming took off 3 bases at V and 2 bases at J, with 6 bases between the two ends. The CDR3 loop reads CASSQRFTDTQYF. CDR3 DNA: TGCGCCAGCAGCCAGCGGTTCACAGATACGCAGTATTTT.

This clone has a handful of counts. The CDR3 coding sequence is TGTGCCAGCAGAAGACAGTCCCATGGCTACACCTTC. Translation gives CASRRQSHGYTF. The chain combines TRBV6-5 with TRBJ1-2, with a possible D match to TRBD1 (5 bases). This CDR3 region has 12 residues. Between the trimmed V and J ends, which lost 6 bases and 6 bases, there was a span of 11 bases. From germline, CDR1 is MNHEY and CDR2 SVGAGI.

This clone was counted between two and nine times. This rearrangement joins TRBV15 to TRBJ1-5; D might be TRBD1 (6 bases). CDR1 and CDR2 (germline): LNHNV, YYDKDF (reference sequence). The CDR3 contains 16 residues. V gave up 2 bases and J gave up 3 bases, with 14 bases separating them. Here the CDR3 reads CATSRPGQAYNQPQHF. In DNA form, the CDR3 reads TGTGCCACCAGCAGACCGGGACAAGCATACAATCAGCCCCAGCATTTT.

The CDR3 protein is CASSVWYLAEETQYF. The CDR3 nucleotides read TGTGCCAGCAGCGTGTGGTACCTAGCGGAAGAGACCCAGTACTTC. The chain uses TRBV9 and TRBJ2-5, with 7 bases matching TRBD2. This CDR3 comprises 15 residues. CDR1 and CDR2 (germline): SGDLS, YYNGEE. The ends lost 2 bases at V and 3 bases at J; junction bases unmatched: 7.

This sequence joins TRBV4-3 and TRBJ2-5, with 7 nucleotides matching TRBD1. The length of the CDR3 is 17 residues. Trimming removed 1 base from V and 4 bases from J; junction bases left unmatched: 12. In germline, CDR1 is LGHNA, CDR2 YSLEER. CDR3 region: CASSQVGRGTAGETQYF. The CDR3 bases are TGCGCCAGCAGCCAAGTAGGGCGAGGGACAGCAGGAGAGACCCAGTACTTC.

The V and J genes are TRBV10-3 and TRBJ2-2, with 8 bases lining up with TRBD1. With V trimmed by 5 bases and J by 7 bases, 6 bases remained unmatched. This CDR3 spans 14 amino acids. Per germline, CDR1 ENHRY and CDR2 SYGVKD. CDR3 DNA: TGTGCCATCAGTACAGGGGGTGCGGTCGGGGAGCTGTTTTTT. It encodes CAISTGGAVGELFF.

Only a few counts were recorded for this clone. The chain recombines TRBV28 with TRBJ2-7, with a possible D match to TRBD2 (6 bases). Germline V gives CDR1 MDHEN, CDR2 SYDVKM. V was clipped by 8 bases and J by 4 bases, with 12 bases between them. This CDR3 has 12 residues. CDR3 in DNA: TGTGCCAGCGCGGGACTTGAATACGAGCAGTACTTC. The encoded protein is CASAGLEYEQYF.

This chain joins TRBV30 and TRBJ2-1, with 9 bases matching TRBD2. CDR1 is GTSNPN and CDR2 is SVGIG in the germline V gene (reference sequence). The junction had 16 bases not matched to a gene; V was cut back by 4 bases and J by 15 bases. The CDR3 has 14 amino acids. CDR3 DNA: TGTGCCTGGAATGTTGACAGGGTGGCGGGGGGGCTGTTCTTC. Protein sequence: CAWNVDRVAGGLFF.

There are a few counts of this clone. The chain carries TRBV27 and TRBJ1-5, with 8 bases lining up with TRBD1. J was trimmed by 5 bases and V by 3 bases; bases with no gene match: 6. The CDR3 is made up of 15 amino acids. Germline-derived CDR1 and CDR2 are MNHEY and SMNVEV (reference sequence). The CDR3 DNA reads TGTGCCAGCAGTTTGACAGGGGCGCGGGATCAGCCCCAGCATTTT. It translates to CASSLTGARDQPQHF.